This T cell receptor beta chain came from a study of cytomegalovirus exposure and HLA in healthy donors. Study-level results: Productive rates of about 87% or about 30% were seen for most TCR beta V segments in an earlier analysis. TRBV6-2, TRBV6-3 and other indistinguishable V segments were excluded.

Points on this clone: No antigen is known for it.

60 Vbeta and 13 Jbeta primers were used in PCR. The data were produced by immunoSEQ multiplex PCR, yet TCRdb's version contains in-frame clones alone and is incomplete. The repertoire consists of about 150,000 clones, with 76% occurring once and the leading ten covering approximately 3%. Trimming left V 4 bases short and J 6 bases short, with 13 bases between. The CDR3 sequence is 15 residues long. Germline CDR1 reads MDHEN; CDR2 reads SYDVKM. Material for sequencing was PBMCs. The V call is TRBV28, the J call TRBJ1-6; D not resolved. The TCR originated in a male donor in good health and CMV-seronegative. The CDR3 loop reads CASSSVPSGNSPLHF. DNA of the CDR3: TGTGCCAGCAGTTCGGTCCCGAGCGGTAATTCACCCCTCCACTTT.